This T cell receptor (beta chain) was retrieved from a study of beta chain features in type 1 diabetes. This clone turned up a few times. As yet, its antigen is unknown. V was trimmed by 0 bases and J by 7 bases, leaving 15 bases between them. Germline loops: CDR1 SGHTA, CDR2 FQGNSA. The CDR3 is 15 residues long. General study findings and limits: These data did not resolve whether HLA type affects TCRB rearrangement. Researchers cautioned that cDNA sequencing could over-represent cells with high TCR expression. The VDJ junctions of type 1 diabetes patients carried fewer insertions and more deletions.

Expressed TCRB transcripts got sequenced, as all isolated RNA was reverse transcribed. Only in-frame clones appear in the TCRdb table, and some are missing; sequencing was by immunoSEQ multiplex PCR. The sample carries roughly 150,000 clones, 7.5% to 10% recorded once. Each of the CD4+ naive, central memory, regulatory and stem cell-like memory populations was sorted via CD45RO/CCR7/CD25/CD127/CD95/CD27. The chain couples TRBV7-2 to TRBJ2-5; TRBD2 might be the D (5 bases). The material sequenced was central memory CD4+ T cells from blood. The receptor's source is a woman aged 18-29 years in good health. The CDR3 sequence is CASSLAWTGLGTQYF. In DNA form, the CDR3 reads TGTGCCAGCAGCTTAGCTTGGACTGGACTCGGGACCCAGTACTTC.